The rows below give T cell receptor beta chains drawn from one sample of a study of identical twins. TCRdb processed the 5' RACE reads anew with MiXCR; each CDR3 protein has one entry. The profile shows approximately 600,000 distinct CDR3 sequences, roughly 9.5% of them singletons. These data were also reused for a study on yellow fever vaccine responses in identical twins.

The sequenced material came from PBMCs. These receptors all come from a woman aged 18-29 years in good health. Both conserved end residues are part of each CDR3. Clone size is given for some rows only: seen once, a few or many times, or a class if the clone is expanded.

v_gene	len	j_gene	abundance	CDR3aa
TRBV20-1	15	TRBJ2-7	many	CSARVTSGRSAEQYF
TRBV5-1	15	TRBJ2-7	many	CASSNHRTGGDEQYF
TRBV20-1	12	TRBJ1-2	.	CSARGSNYGYAF
TRBV20-1	15	TRBJ1-1	many	CSARDGRGINTEAFF
TRBV21-1	17	TRBJ2-4	.	CASRPRDSKIAKNIQYF
TRBV5-1	17	TRBJ2-1	.	CASRGTGGLAGYDEQFF
TRBV20-1	15	TRBJ2-1	many	CSARDLAGARNEQFF
TRBV21-1	22	TRBJ2-7	few	CASSKAGLAGGCSEINSYEQYF
TRBV12-3/TRBV12-4	13	TRBJ1-5	many	CASSRQGHQPQHF
TRBV6-5	15	TRBJ2-5	.	CASSFRGGAEETQYF
TRBV29-1	13	TRBJ2-2	.	CSVGAENTGELFF
TRBV11-2	14	TRBJ2-7	.	CASSRTGGSDEQYF
TRBV5-5	15	TRBJ2-1	many	CASSIGQGSYNEQFF
TRBV7-3	15	TRBJ1-6	many	CASSTGTGFGSPLHF
TRBV28	15	TRBJ1-2	few	CASSTVGEANYGYTF
TRBV29-1	13	TRBJ2-5	.	CSVVGASQETQYF
TRBV12-3/TRBV12-4	13	TRBJ1-5	many	CASSGQLNQPQHF
TRBV2	11	TRBJ2-7	.	CASGIGYEQYF
TRBV5-1	15	TRBJ2-5	few	CASSSRTGGRETQYF
TRBV20-1	11	TRBJ1-2	.	CSARNSPGYTF
TRBV24-1	15	TRBJ2-3	.	CATSDPRDSTDTQYF
TRBV5-6	16	TRBJ1-1	many	CASSLALGQTNTEAFF
TRBV29-1	14	TRBJ2-3	many	CSAQPGTSTDTQYF
TRBV10-3	15	TRBJ2-3	few	CAISERGGSTDTQYF
TRBV18	15	TRBJ2-1	few	CASSPRGVLREEQFF
TRBV5-4	13	TRBJ1-1	many	CASSSMTGAEAFF
TRBV29-1	14	TRBJ2-5	few	CSVGQAGRSETQYF
TRBV6-5	19	TRBJ2-5	.	CASSYSEPGLAGVSETQYF